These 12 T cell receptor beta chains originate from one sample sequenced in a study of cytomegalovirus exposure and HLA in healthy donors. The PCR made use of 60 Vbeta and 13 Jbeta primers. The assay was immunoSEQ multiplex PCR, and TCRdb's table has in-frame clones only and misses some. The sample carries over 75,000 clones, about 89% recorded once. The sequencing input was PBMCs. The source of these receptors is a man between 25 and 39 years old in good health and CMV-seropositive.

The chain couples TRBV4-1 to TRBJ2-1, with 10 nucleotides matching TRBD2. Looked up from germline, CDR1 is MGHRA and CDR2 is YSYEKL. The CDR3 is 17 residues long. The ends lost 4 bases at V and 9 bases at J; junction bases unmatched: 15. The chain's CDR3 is CASSPGGVAGGLGEQFF. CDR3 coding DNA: TGCGCCAGCAGCCCCGGGGGGGTAGCGGGAGGTTTAGGTGAGCAGTTCTTC.

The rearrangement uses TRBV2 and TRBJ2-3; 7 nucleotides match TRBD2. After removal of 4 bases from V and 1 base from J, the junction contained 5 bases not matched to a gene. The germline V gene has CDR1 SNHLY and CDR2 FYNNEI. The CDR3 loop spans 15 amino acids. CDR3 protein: CASSGGGVGTDTQYF. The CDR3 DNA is TGTGCCAGCAGTGGGGGGGGAGTGGGCACAGATACGCAGTATTTT.

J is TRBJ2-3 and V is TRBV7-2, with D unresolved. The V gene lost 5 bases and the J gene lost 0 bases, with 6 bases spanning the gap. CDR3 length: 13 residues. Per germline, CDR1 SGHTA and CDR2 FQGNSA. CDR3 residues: CASSPTSTDTQYF. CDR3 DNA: TGTGCCAGCAGCCCAACTAGCACAGATACGCAGTATTTT.

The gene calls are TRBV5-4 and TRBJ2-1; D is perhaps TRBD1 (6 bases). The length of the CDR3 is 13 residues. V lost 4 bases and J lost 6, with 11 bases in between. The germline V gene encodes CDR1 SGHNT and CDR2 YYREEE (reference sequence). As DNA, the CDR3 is TGTGCCAGCAGCCCGGACAGTCTCAATGAGCAGTTCTTC. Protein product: CASSPDSLNEQFF.

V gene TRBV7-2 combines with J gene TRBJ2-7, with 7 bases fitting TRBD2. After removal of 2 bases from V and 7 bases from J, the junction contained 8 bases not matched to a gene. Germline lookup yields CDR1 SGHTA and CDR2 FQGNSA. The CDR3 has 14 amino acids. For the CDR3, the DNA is TGTGCCAGCAGCTTATGGCGGGAGTCGGGGGAGCAGTACTTC. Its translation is CASSLWRESGEQYF.

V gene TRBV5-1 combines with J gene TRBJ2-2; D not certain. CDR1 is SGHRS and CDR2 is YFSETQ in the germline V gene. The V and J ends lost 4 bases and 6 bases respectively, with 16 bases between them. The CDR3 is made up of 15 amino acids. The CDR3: CASSTAVGEAGELFF. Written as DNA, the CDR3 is TGCGCCAGCAGCACCGCGGTGGGTGAGGCCGGGGAGCTGTTTTTT.

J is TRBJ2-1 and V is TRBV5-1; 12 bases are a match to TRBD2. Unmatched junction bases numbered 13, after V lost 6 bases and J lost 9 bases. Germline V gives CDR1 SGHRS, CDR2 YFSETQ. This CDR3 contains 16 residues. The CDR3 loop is CASTLGLAGPEVEQFF. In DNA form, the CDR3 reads TGCGCCAGCACCCTGGGACTAGCGGGTCCTGAGGTTGAGCAGTTCTTC.

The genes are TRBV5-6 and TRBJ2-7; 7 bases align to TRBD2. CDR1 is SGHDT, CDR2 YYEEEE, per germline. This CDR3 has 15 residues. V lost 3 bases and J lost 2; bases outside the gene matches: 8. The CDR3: CASSSGRGAAYEQYF. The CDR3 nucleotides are TGTGCCAGCAGCTCGGGGAGGGGCGCGGCCTACGAGCAGTACTTC.

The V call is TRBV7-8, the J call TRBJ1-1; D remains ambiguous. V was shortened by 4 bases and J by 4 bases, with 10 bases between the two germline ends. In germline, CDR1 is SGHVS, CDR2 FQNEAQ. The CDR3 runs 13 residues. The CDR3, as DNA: TGTGCCAGCAGCTCAGGTTTTACCACTGAAGCTTTCTTT. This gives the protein CASSSGFTTEAFF.

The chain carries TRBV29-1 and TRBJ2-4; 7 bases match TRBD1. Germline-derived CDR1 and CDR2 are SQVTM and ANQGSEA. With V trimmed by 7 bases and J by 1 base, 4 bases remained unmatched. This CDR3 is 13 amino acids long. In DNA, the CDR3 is TGCAGCGCCATGGACAGGGCCAAAAACATTCAGTACTTC. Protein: CSAMDRAKNIQYF.

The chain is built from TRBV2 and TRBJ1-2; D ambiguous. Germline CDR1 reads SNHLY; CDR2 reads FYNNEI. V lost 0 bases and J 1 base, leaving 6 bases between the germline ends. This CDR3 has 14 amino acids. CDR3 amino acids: CASSEARYNYGYTF. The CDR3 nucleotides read TGTGCCAGCAGTGAAGCTAGATATAACTATGGCTACACCTTC.

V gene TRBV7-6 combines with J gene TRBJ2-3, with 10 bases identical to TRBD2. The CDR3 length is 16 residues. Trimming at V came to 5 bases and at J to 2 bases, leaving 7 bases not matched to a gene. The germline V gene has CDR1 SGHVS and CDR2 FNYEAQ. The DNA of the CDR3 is TGTGCCAGCAGCCCTCAAGCGGGAGGGAACACAGATACGCAGTATTTT. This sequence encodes CASSPQAGGNTDTQYF.